This record looks at one T cell receptor beta chain sequence and its context. Its antigen remains unidentified. The data are from a study of persistence of HIV-infected CD4 T cells. This was the immunoSEQ version 4 assay in survey mode. Genomic DNA was diluted to around 10 ng/uL, up to 1 ug per sample. Libraries were prepared by immunoSEQ multiplex PCR; TCRdb keeps only in-frame clonotypes and omits some of them. Of over 35,000 clones in the sample, about 90% were seen once. CDR3 length: 18 amino acids. The germline CDR1 and CDR2 sequences are SGHTS and YDEGEE. Trimming removed 4 bases from V and 0 bases from J; junction bases left unmatched: 11. Cells were stimulated nonspecifically with anti-CD3/anti-CD28 magnetic beads. CD4+ T cells upregulating both CD40 ligand and CD69 were sorted as responding cells. For at least 4 years, plasma HIV-1 RNA was undetectable (<50 copies/mL). Anti-CD28/CD49d costimulation, CD40-blocking antibody and enfuvirtide were given to CD8-depleted PBMCs for roughly 20 hours.

This receptor was identified in an adult man with HIV who was CMV-seropositive. The chain employs TRBV5-8 and TRBJ2-1; TRBD2 matches 9 bases. This sample comprised CD4+ T cells sorted from PBMCs after roughly 19-hour stimulation, obtained from a patient who received antiretroviral therapy. Here the CDR3 DNA reads TGTGCCAGCAGCCATGCCCTAGCGGGGCTGAGCTCCTACAATGAGCAGTTCTTC. Its protein product is CASSHALAGLSSYNEQFF.